This TCR beta chain was captured by sequencing in a study of shared clonotypes between healthy human individuals. TCRdb's copy holds only in-frame clones and misses some; the assay was immunoSEQ multiplex PCR. The repertoire holds roughly 300,000 clones, around 86% seen once, with 15% to 20% in the top ten. The germline CDR1 and CDR2 sequences are MDHEN and SYDVKM. V gave up 4 bases and J gave up 5 bases; unmatched junction bases: 10. The CDR3 extends over 16 amino acids. The sequence was obtained from a man between 18 and 29 years old in good health. The sample comprised memory CD8+ T cells sorted from blood. The subset is: CD45RO+ cells pooled with CCR7-negative TemRA cells. This sequence joins TRBV28 and TRBJ2-7; 11 bases match TRBD1. The CDR3 region has the DNA TGTGCCAGCAGTTCGCCTCCGGACAGGGGGCACGACGAGCAGTACTTC. This gives the protein CASSSPPDRGHDEQYF.